The 25 T cell receptor beta chains given below trace back to one sample, sequenced in a study of T cell responses to AZD1222 COVID-19 vaccine. Data came from immunoSEQ multiplex PCR; TCRdb stores just in-frame clones and leaves some out. This table has about 110,000 clones, over 75% appearing once. Sample: peripheral blood, taken on day 0 of AZD1222 vaccination. These TCRs come from an adult in good health.

V is TRBV3-1 (or the pseudogene TRBV3-2) and J is TRBJ1-5; 8 bases align to TRBD1. Germline loops: CDR1 LGHDT, CDR2 YNNKEL (reference sequence). The CDR3 contains 21 residues. Trimming took 0 bases from V and 0 from J; bases not matched to a gene: 16. CDR3 sequence reads: CASSQEPPDPAGGHSNQPQHF. Written as DNA, the CDR3 is TGTGCCAGCAGCCAAGAGCCGCCCGACCCGGCAGGGGGCCATAGCAATCAGCCCCAGCATTTT.

This clone appeared a few times. The V gene is TRBV6-2 or TRBV6-3, the J gene TRBJ1-5; D uncertain. Trimming took 5 bases from V and 7 from J, leaving 6 bases between them. The V gene's germline CDR1 is MNHEY and CDR2 SVGEGT. CDR3 length: 11 residues. CDR3 bases: TGTGCCAGCAGTGACGGGCAGCCCCAGCATTTT. The encoded protein is CASSDGQPQHF.

V and J are TRBV7-9 and TRBJ1-1; unclear D gene. The germline CDR1 and CDR2 sequences are SEHNR and FQNEAQ (reference sequence). The CDR3 contains 15 residues. Trimming stripped 5 bases from V and 1 base from J, with 14 bases between. CDR3 in DNA: TGTGCCAGCAGCGCTCTTGGGATTAGGAACACTGAAGCTTTCTTT. Amino acid sequence: CASSALGIRNTEAFF.

The chain combines TRBV7-2 with TRBJ1-5; a weak D match, TRBD1 (5 bases). V shed 3 bases and J shed 3 bases, with 9 bases lying between them. Germline-derived CDR1 and CDR2 are SGHTA and FQGNSA. This CDR3 is 14 amino acids long. CDR3 amino acids: CASSFDSHNQPQHF. Here the CDR3 DNA reads TGTGCCAGCAGCTTTGACAGCCACAATCAGCCCCAGCATTTT. Full variable domain (rest looked up from reference TRBV7-2 and TRBJ1-5): GAGVSQSPSNKVTEKGKDVELRCDPISGHTALYWYRQSLGQGLEFLIYFQGNSAPDKSGLPSDRFSAERTGGSVSTLTIQRTQQEDSAVYLCASSFDSHNQPQHFGDGTRLSIL.

The chain combines TRBV4-3 with TRBJ2-4; TRBD2 agrees at 12 bases. Germline trimming cut 4 bases from V and 7 bases from J; bases unmatched to any gene: 14. Looked up from germline, CDR1 is LGHNA and CDR2 is YSLEER. The CDR3 loop spans 18 amino acids. CDR3 sequence (DNA): TGCGCCAGCAGCCTAAAGTCATCCGGACTAGCGGGACCTAACATTCAGTACTTC. It codes for CASSLKSSGLAGPNIQYF.

This clone came up once. This chain joins TRBV28 and TRBJ2-7, with 11 positions matching TRBD1. The J segment lost 7 bases and the V segment lost 5 bases, leaving 7 bases of the junction unmatched. There are 14 residues in the CDR3. In germline, CDR1 is MDHEN, CDR2 SYDVKM. The CDR3 here is CASSIGTGGREQYF. CDR3 DNA: TGTGCCAGCAGTATTGGGACAGGGGGTAGGGAGCAGTACTTC.

V is TRBV7-9 and J is TRBJ1-1; TRBD1 matches at 7 bases. Germline V gene sequence: CDR1 SEHNR, CDR2 FQNEAQ (reference sequence). The CDR3 consists of 14 residues. V shed 4 bases and J 8 bases; nucleotides not matched to a gene: 10. The chain's CDR3 is CASSSEQGTAEAFF. CDR3 DNA: TGTGCCAGCAGCTCCGAACAGGGGACGGCCGAAGCTTTCTTT.

The chain employs TRBV7-2 and TRBJ2-5; unclear D gene. Trimming shortened V by 1 base and J by 1 base, and 13 bases separated the two germline ends. Germline CDR1 is SGHTA and CDR2 is FQGNSA. The CDR3 is 16 amino acids. The CDR3 DNA is TGTGCCAGCAGCTTAGGGTACGGGCCTTCCCAAGAGACCCAGTACTTC. Translated, it gives CASSLGYGPSQETQYF.

The V call is TRBV3-1 (or the pseudogene TRBV3-2), the J call TRBJ2-2, with 8 bases fitting TRBD2. The CDR3 covers 24 residues. The germline V gene encodes CDR1 LGHDT and CDR2 YNNKEL (reference sequence). V dropped 4 bases and J dropped 3; count of bases not matched to a gene: 31. CDR3 amino acids: CASSLNPTSGGANHTLPDTGELFF. As DNA, the CDR3 is TGTGCCAGCAGCCTAAACCCCACCTCGGGGGGGGCGAATCATACGCTCCCGGACACCGGGGAGCTGTTTTTT.

This clone is a singleton in its sample. This sequence joins TRBV9 and TRBJ2-2; 8 bases align to TRBD2. With V trimmed by 10 bases and J by 7 bases, 18 bases remained unmatched. Per germline, CDR1 SGDLS and CDR2 YYNGEE. The CDR3 length is 16 residues. As DNA, the CDR3 is TGTGCCCTGGGACTAGGGAGGGAGGAAATGGGCGGGGAGCTGTTTTTT. This translates into CALGLGREEMGGELFF. Full variable domain (outside the CDR3, taken from reference TRBV9 and TRBJ2-2): DSGVTQTPKHLITATGQRVTLRCSPRSGDLSVYWYQQSLDQGLQFLIQYYNGEERAKGNILERFSAQQFPDLHSELNLSSLELGDSALYFCALGLGREEMGGELFFGEGSRLTVL.

There are a few counts of this clone. The CDR3 nucleotides are TGTGCCAGCAGTTACGGACTTATTAATTCACCCCTCCACTTT. Protein product: CASSYGLINSPLHF. The genes are TRBV6-5 and TRBJ1-6; no clear D. CDR1 is MNHEY and CDR2 is SVGAGI in the germline V gene. The V end was cut by 2 bases, the J end by 6 bases, with 8 bases between. The length of the CDR3 is 14 residues.

The gene calls are TRBV19 and TRBJ2-1, with a possible D match to TRBD2 (5 bases). V lost 2 bases, J lost 4 bases, and 24 bases lay in between. Germline-derived CDR1 and CDR2 are LNHDA and SQIVND (reference sequence). The CDR3 runs 19 residues. The CDR3 sequence is CASSITPASFRVLYNEQFF. The CDR3 nucleotides are TGTGCCAGTAGTATAACTCCGGCTAGCTTCCGTGTCCTTTACAATGAGCAGTTCTTC.

V usage is TRBV4-1 and J usage is TRBJ2-7; D may correspond to TRBD1 or TRBD2 (5 bases each). Germline CDR1 is MGHRA and CDR2 is YSYEKL. Trimming took 4 bases from V and 3 from J, leaving 13 bases between them. The CDR3 totals 14 residues. The CDR3 DNA follows: TGCGCCAGCAGCCTAGGGGACGGCTACTACGAGCAGTACTTC. It codes for CASSLGDGYYEQYF.

The genes are TRBV3-1 (or the pseudogene TRBV3-2) and TRBJ2-1; perhaps TRBD2 as D (5 bases). This CDR3 has 16 residues. The germline gives CDR1 LGHDT, CDR2 YNNKEL (reference sequence). The ends were cut back, 0 bases at V and 0 bases at J, with 9 bases in the middle. CDR3 in DNA: TGTGCCAGCAGCCAAGATCGGACTCTCTCCTACAATGAGCAGTTCTTC. As protein: CASSQDRTLSYNEQFF.

V usage is TRBV11-2 and J usage is TRBJ2-7; weak D call: TRBD2 (6 bases). Trimming stripped 5 bases from V and 3 bases from J, with 17 bases between. Germline lookup yields CDR1 SGHAT and CDR2 FQNNGV. The CDR3 runs 15 residues. CDR3 DNA sequence: TGTGCCAGCAGCCCTCGACTAGTGTTAGGCTACGAGCAGTACTTC. Translation: CASSPRLVLGYEQYF.

This chain links TRBV7-2 with TRBJ1-2; 12 positions agree with TRBD1. This CDR3 region has 16 residues. Germline CDR1 SGHTA, CDR2 FQGNSA. After removal of 3 bases from V and 8 bases from J, the junction contained 10 bases not matched to a gene. The CDR3 DNA follows: TGTGCCAGCAGCTTGGGGTCGGGACAGGGGGCTGGAGGCTACACCTTC. This encodes CASSLGSGQGAGGYTF.

The chain couples TRBV19 to TRBJ1-1; 12 nucleotides line up with TRBD1. The germline V gene has CDR1 LNHDA and CDR2 SQIVND (reference sequence). V shed 5 bases, J shed 0 bases, and the junction held 7 bases outside the gene matches. The CDR3 has 17 residues. As DNA, the CDR3 is TGTGCCAGTAGTCCGGGGACAGGGGGCCGGGTGAACACTGAAGCTTTCTTT. Its translation is CASSPGTGGRVNTEAFF.

J is TRBJ1-2 and V is TRBV4-1; no reliable D call. Germline CDR1 reads MGHRA; CDR2 reads YSYEKL. CDR3 length: 13 amino acids. V lost 1 base to trimming and J lost 3 bases, with 6 bases between them. CDR3 DNA: TGCGCCAGCAGCCAAGTTGGTGACTATGGCTACACCTTC. It codes for CASSQVGDYGYTF.

This chain connects TRBV6-2 or TRBV6-3 to TRBJ1-1; D is unresolved. V lost 2 bases, J lost 5 bases, and 12 bases lay in between. Germline lookup yields CDR1 MNHEY and CDR2 SVGEGT. The CDR3 runs 14 residues. CDR3 sequence: CASSYAMFRTEAFF. The CDR3 coding sequence is TGTGCCAGCAGTTACGCGATGTTTAGGACTGAAGCTTTCTTT.

This chain connects TRBV5-4 to TRBJ1-6; D perhaps matches TRBD1 (6 bases). CDR1 and CDR2 (germline): SGHNT, YYREEE (reference sequence). V was shortened by 4 bases and J by 5 bases, with 13 bases between the two germline ends. This CDR3 is 15 amino acids long. The CDR3 DNA reads TGTGCCAGCAGCCCTGGGACATCCAATAATTCACCCCTCCACTTT. It is translated as CASSPGTSNNSPLHF.

This rearrangement joins TRBV12-5 to TRBJ1-2; TRBD1 agrees at 7 bases. This CDR3 spans 14 amino acids. V was pared by 1 base and J by 4 bases, with 3 bases of the junction left unmatched. Germline V gives CDR1 LGHNT, CDR2 FRNRAP. Here the CDR3 reads CASGLEQGSYGYTF. The CDR3 bases are TGTGCTAGTGGTTTGGAACAGGGGAGCTATGGCTACACCTTC.

This clone was seen more than once but under ten times. V and J are TRBV6-2 or TRBV6-3 and TRBJ1-5; TRBD1 matches 7 bases. Germline CDR1 is MNHEY and CDR2 is SVGEGT. After removal of 5 bases from V and 1 base from J, the junction contained 2 bases not matched to a gene. This CDR3 region has 14 residues. CDR3 nucleotides: TGTGCCAGCAGTACACAGGGGAGCAATCAGCCCCAGCATTTT. Protein sequence: CASSTQGSNQPQHF.

The chain has TRBV4-1 and TRBJ2-1, with TRBD2 matching 8 bases. Per the germline V gene, CDR1 is MGHRA and CDR2 is YSYEKL. The CDR3 extends over 18 amino acids. V was pared by 1 base and J by 0 bases, with 8 bases of the junction left unmatched. This CDR3 reads CASSQGLIGTSSYNEQFF. Written as DNA, the CDR3 is TGCGCCAGCAGCCAAGGTTTAATCGGGACTAGCTCCTACAATGAGCAGTTCTTC.

This chain uses TRBV28 with TRBJ1-2; 7 positions agree with TRBD1. Trimming removed 6 bases from V and 8 bases from J; junction bases left unmatched: 9. Germline loops: CDR1 MDHEN, CDR2 SYDVKM. This CDR3 contains 13 residues. CDR3 DNA: TGTGCCAGCAGGAACCCGGGACAGCGGGGCTACACCTTC. This translates into CASRNPGQRGYTF.

This clone was seen a handful of times. J is TRBJ2-7 and V is TRBV7-9; D gene unclear. Trimming cost V 2 bases and J 2 bases, with 4 bases left between them. The CDR3 is made up of 12 amino acids. Germline lookup yields CDR1 SEHNR and CDR2 FQNEAQ (reference sequence). CDR3 nucleotides: TGTGCCAGCAGCTTACAGGCCTACGAGCAGTACTTC. Translated: CASSLQAYEQYF. Combining the CDR3 with reference TRBV7-9 and TRBJ2-7 gives the whole variable domain DTGVSQNPRHKITKRGQNVTFRCDPISEHNRLYWYRQTLGQGPEFLTYFQNEAQLEKSRLLSDRFSAERPKGSFSTLEIQRTEQGDSAMYLCASSLQAYEQYFGPGTRLTVT.